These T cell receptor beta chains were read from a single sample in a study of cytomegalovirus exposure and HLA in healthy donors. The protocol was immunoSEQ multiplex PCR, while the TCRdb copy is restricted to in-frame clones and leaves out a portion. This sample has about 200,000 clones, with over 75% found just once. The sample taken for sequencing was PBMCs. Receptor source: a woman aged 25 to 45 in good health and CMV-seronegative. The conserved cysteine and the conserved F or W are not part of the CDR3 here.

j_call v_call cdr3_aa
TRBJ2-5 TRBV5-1 ASSVAQYWSGQETQY
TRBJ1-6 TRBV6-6 ASSYSPSSYNSPLH
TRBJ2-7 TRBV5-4 ASSLPPASGQY
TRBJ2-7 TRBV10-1 ASRRRRVGRNSYEQY
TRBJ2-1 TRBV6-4 ASSDGGDYNEQF
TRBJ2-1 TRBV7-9 ASSFRWGGRPEQF
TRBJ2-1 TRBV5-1 ASSLRQGRNNEQF
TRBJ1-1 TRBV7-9 ASSPRDYPEAF
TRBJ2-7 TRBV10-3 AIREPGQGTYEQY
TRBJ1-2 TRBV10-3 AISEARQGKGSGYT
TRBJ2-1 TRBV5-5 ASDRGSYNEQF
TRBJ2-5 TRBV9 ASSATDRQETQY
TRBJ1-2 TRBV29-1 SAPFSGGYT
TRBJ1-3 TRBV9 ASSGGTGGHPSGNTIY
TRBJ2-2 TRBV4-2 ASSQGLAFNTGELF
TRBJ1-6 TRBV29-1 SVRGQGNSPLH
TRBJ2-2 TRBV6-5 ASTQHRGPGELF
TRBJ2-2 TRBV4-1 ASSQNQFTGELF
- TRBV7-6 ASSPRRGGSVREQY
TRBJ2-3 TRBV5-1 ASRTGTLSTDTQY
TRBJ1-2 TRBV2 ASRHETGEGYT
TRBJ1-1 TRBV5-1 ASSSQSGVNTEAF
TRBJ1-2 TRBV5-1 ASSLAGTDYGYP
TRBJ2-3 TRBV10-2 ASSPTSGSPDTQY
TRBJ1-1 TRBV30 AWSVRTENTEAF
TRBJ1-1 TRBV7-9 ASSLYRTEAF
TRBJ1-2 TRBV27 ASSFGQRNLYGYT
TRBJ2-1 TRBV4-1 ASSQAGVSYNEQF
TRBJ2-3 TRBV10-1 ASSESFGGGGSTDTQY
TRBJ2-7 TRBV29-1 SVFDRVYEQY
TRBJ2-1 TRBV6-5 ASSYSGLSHEQF
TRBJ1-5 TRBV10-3 ATGTGDYSNQPQH